Below, 4 T cell receptor beta chains from the same sample are listed, as sequenced in a study of cytomegalovirus exposure and HLA in healthy donors (dated 2017 in TCRdb). The library relied on the immunoSEQ multiplex PCR assay. A mixture of 60 forward primers for TCR Vbeta segments and 13 reverse primers for TCR Jbeta segments was used in the multiplex PCR. TCRdb stores this immuneACCESS table with in-frame sequences only. Part of the clones is absent; in the studies checked, under half of the shortfall reflects unresolved V genes, and no reason is known for the rest. The sample records under 200,000 clones, around 69% of which are singletons. Over 1.1% of the sample comes from the top ten. The sequenced material came from PBMCs. The receptors come from a man aged 55-75 years in good health and CMV-seronegative.

The gene calls are TRBV7-2 and TRBJ1-6, with a possible D match to TRBD1 (6 bases). V shed 5 bases and J shed 4 bases, with 12 bases lying between them. This CDR3 spans 15 amino acids. In germline, CDR1 is SGHTA, CDR2 FQGNSA. The chain's CDR3 is CASSPTDRYNSPLHF. The CDR3, as DNA: TGTGCCAGCAGCCCTACGGACAGATATAATTCACCCCTCCACTTT.

This clone has just one count. This rearrangement joins TRBV19 to TRBJ1-3, with 7 bases fitting TRBD1. Per germline, CDR1 LNHDA and CDR2 SQIVND (reference sequence). CDR3 size: 15 residues. After removal of 10 bases from V and 4 bases from J, the junction contained 13 bases not matched to a gene. The CDR3 loop reads CATRIGTAPGNTIYF. The CDR3 DNA follows: TGTGCCACCAGAATCGGGACAGCCCCAGGAAACACCATATATTTT.

J is TRBJ1-5 and V is TRBV7-2; D possibly corresponds to TRBD1 (5 bases). There are 15 residues in the CDR3. Germline values: CDR1 SGHTA, CDR2 FQGNSA. Deletions cut 5 bases from V and 0 bases from J, with 11 bases between. The CDR3 loop reads CASSTRQNSNQPQHF. Written as DNA, the CDR3 is TGTGCCAGCAGCACCCGACAGAATAGCAATCAGCCCCAGCATTTT. The full variable domain, completed using reference TRBV7-2 and TRBJ1-5, is GAGVSQSPSNKVTEKGKDVELRCDPISGHTALYWYRQSLGQGLEFLIYFQGNSAPDKSGLPSDRFSAERTGGSVSTLTIQRTQQEDSAVYLCASSTRQNSNQPQHFGDGTRLSIL.

The V gene is TRBV7-9, the J gene TRBJ1-4, with D possibly matching TRBD1 (5 bases). In germline, CDR1 is SEHNR, CDR2 FQNEAQ (reference sequence). Trimming took 10 bases from V and 7 from J, leaving 25 bases between them. This CDR3 is 16 amino acids long. The CDR3 sequence: CAIRAPLGPAGEKLFF. The CDR3 DNA sequence: TGTGCCATCAGGGCTCCCTTAGGGCCGGCGGGTGAAAAACTGTTTTTT.